This record covers a single TCR beta chain. The CDR3 contains 16 residues. This record comes from a study of OX40 agonist ivuxolimab in advanced cancers. Only in-frame clones appear in the TCRdb table, and some are missing; sequencing was by immunoSEQ multiplex PCR. The sample carries 90,000 to 100,000 clones, approximately 89% recorded once. Patients had blood sampled at baseline and again on cycle 4 day 1 and cycle 7 day 1. The clonotype was recovered from an adult with an advanced solid tumor such as melanoma, head and neck, liver or kidney cancer. The sequencing here drew on CD4+ or CD8+ T cells sorted from blood, taken in a trial of the OX40 agonist ivuxolimab. The V gene is TRBV12-1, the J gene TRBJ2-5; TRBD2 is the table's D call, not checked against the DNA. TRBV12-1 is classified as a pseudogene. The CDR3 region is CASSPQTSGEQETQYF. The CDR3 region has the DNA TGTGCCAGCAGCCCTCAGACTAGCGGGGAACAAGAGACCCAGTACTTC.